A few counts support the clone carrying this TCR beta chain. No antigen is known for it. Germline CDR1 and CDR2: SEHNR and FQNEAQ (reference sequence). The V gene lost 2 bases and the J gene lost 1 base, with 8 bases spanning the gap. The CDR3 runs 14 residues. MiXCR, run by TCRdb on the 5' RACE reads, gives a single entry per CDR3 protein. This repertoire shows around 390,000 distinct CDR3 sequences, approximately 15% found once; its top ten account for roughly 21%. The data stem from a study of T-cell memory formation after mild COVID-19. Background on the study: In these data, TCR clusters were largely donor specific.

Study-level findings and limits: Cross-reactive memory apparently joined, as some responding clones appeared in pre-infection memory. Shrinking CD4+ clones resided mostly in CM and EM, and CD8+ ones in EMRA.

The V and J genes are TRBV7-9 and TRBJ2-5, with D uncertain. The sequence derives from a man between 18 and 35 years old who had mild COVID-19 (a few samples of this study predate the infection). Cell type and time point are not known. Sequenced sample: PBMCs or a T cell subset sorted from them (not recorded which). The CDR3 loop reads CASSLRSVQETQYF. As DNA, the CDR3 is TGTGCCAGCAGCTTAAGATCTGTCCAAGAGACCCAGTACTTC.